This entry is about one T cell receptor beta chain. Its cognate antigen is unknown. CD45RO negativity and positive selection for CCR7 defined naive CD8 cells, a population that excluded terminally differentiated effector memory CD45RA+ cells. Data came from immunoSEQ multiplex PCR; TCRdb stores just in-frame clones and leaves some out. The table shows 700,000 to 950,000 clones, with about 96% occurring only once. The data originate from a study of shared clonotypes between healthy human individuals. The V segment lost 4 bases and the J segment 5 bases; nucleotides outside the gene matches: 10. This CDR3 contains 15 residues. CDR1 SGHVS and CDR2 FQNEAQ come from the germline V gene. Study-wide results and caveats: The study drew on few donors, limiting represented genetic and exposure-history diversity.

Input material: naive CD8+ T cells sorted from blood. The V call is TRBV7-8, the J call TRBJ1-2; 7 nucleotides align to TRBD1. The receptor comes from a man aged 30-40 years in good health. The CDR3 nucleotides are TGTGCCAGCAGCTCCGGGACAGATCTGTGGTATGGCTACACCTTC. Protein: CASSSGTDLWYGYTF.